A selection of T cell receptor beta chains follows, all from one sample in a study of blood T cells in healthy people across ages. TCRdb re-derived calls from the 5' RACE reads in MiXCR, one entry per CDR3 protein. This sample carries roughly 560,000 distinct CDR3 sequences, nearly 25% of them seen once, and the ten largest clones take around 10%. Separately, the same data were catalogued under a study of T cells of mothers and their children.

Input material: blood. The receptors here all came from a boy younger than 18 in good health. Both conserved end residues are part of each CDR3. Fields, in order: CDR3 protein, CDR3 DNA, clone size, D gene, CDR3 length, J gene, V gene. The D gene is left open where the match is weak. Size is stated for part of the rows, as once, few or many counts, or as a class when the clone is expanded.

CASSQAGRLSLGYNEAFF | TGTGCCAGCAGCCAAGCAGGGCGCCTCAGCTTGGGATATAATGAAGCTTTCTTT | . | . | 18 | TRBJ1-1 | TRBV14
CASRFLDSQETQYF | TGTGCCAGCAGATTCCTGGACAGCCAAGAGACCCAGTACTTC | . | . | 14 | TRBJ2-5 | TRBV28
CASRDRDRHLEAFF | TGTGCCAGCAGGGACCGGGACAGACACTTAGAGGCTTTCTTT | . | TRBD1 | 14 | TRBJ1-1 | TRBV7-2
CASSLTGAGANVLTF | TGTGCCAGCAGCCTCACAGGGGCTGGGGCCAACGTCCTGACTTTC | many | TRBD1 | 15 | TRBJ2-6 | TRBV5-1
CSASPLAGVDNEQFF | TGCAGTGCTAGCCCCCTAGCGGGGGTAGACAATGAGCAGTTCTTC | . | TRBD2 | 15 | TRBJ2-1 | TRBV20-1
CASSGQGWDEQFF | TGCGCCAGCAGCGGACAGGGTTGGGATGAGCAGTTCTTC | many | TRBD1 | 13 | TRBJ2-1 | TRBV5-1
CSARGAVPYNEQFF | TGCAGTGCCAGGGGGGCGGTGCCCTACAATGAGCAGTTCTTC | few | . | 14 | TRBJ2-1 | TRBV20-1
CASTGLSTDTQYF | TGTGCCAGCACAGGGCTTAGCACAGATACGCAGTATTTT | few | . | 13 | TRBJ2-3 | TRBV28
CASSQDPLLRTDTQYF | TGCGCCAGCAGCCAAGATCCCCTTTTGCGAACCGATACGCAGTATTTT | few | . | 16 | TRBJ2-3 | TRBV4-3
CASSYHGTSGGSTDTQYF | TGTGCCAGCAGTTACCATGGGACTAGCGGGGGGAGCACAGATACGCAGTATTTT | . | TRBD2 | 18 | TRBJ2-3 | TRBV6-5
CASSQEPTGIYGYTF | TGCGCCAGCAGCCAAGAACCGACGGGAATCTATGGCTACACCTTC | few | . | 15 | TRBJ1-2 | TRBV4-3
CASSLLTGRGGYTF | TGTGCCAGCAGTTTACTTACGGGTAGAGGCGGCTACACCTTC | few | . | 14 | TRBJ1-2 | TRBV28
CASSEVYRAYEQYF | TGTGCCAGCAGTGAAGTGTACAGGGCCTACGAGCAGTACTTC | few | . | 14 | TRBJ2-7 | TRBV2
CASSFGVAYEQYF | TGTGCCAGCAGTTTCGGAGTCGCCTACGAGCAGTACTTC | . | . | 13 | TRBJ2-7 | TRBV25-1
CASSLDGGTLGDTEAFF | TGTGCCAGCAGCTTAGACGGCGGTACCTTAGGGGACACTGAAGCTTTCTTT | . | . | 17 | TRBJ1-1 | TRBV7-2
CASSYSFPGGPYGYTF | TGTGCCAGCAGTTACTCTTTCCCAGGGGGCCCTTATGGCTACACCTTC | . | TRBD1 | 16 | TRBJ1-2 | TRBV6-5
CASSVLPGNTEAFF | TGTGCCAGTAGTGTTTTACCGGGGAACACTGAAGCTTTCTTT | . | . | 14 | TRBJ1-1 | TRBV2
CASSQDPLTSSATDTQYF | TGCGCCAGCAGCCAAGATCCCCTCACTAGTTCCGCCACAGATACGCAGTATTTT | . | . | 18 | TRBJ2-3 | TRBV4-3
CASSPSGGEQFF | TGTGCCAGCAGCCCCTCAGGGGGTGAGCAGTTCTTC | few | TRBD1 | 12 | TRBJ2-1 | TRBV11-2
CASSLSGNPYNEQFF | TGTGCCAGCAGCTTGAGCGGGAACCCCTACAATGAGCAGTTCTTC | many | TRBD2 | 15 | TRBJ2-1 | TRBV27
CATSRDLGTGSIEQFF | TGTGCCACCAGCAGAGATCTCGGGACAGGTAGTATTGAGCAGTTCTTC | . | TRBD1 | 16 | TRBJ2-1 | TRBV15
CASRYREGANYGYTF | TGTGCCAGCAGGTACCGCGAAGGGGCGAACTATGGCTACACCTTC | few | . | 15 | TRBJ1-2 | TRBV7-3
CASSPRSGTNEKLFF | TGTGCCAGCAGCCCCCGGTCGGGAACTAATGAAAAACTGTTTTTT | many | . | 15 | TRBJ1-4 | TRBV3-1
CSARVGANGRITQYF | TGCAGTGCTAGAGTTGGAGCTAACGGGAGGATTACGCAGTATTTT | . | TRBD2 | 15 | TRBJ2-3 | TRBV20-1
CASRTSGSTDTQYF | TGTGCCAGCAGGACTAGCGGGAGCACAGATACGCAGTATTTT | many | TRBD2 | 14 | TRBJ2-3 | TRBV12-3/TRBV12-4
CASRAGAGRGNSYNEQFF | TGTGCCAGCAGGGCTGGAGCCGGGAGGGGAAACTCCTACAATGAGCAGTTCTTC | . | TRBD2 | 18 | TRBJ2-1 | TRBV7-2
CASSFSREQYF | TGTGCCAGCAGTTTCAGTAGGGAGCAGTACTTC | few | . | 11 | TRBJ2-7 | TRBV28
CASSWGSGGGALYTQYF | TGTGCCAGCAGTTGGGGCAGTGGCGGGGGCGCCCTGTATACGCAGTATTTT | few | . | 17 | TRBJ2-3 | TRBV27
CASSLGQTNEQFF | TGTGCCAGCAGTCTAGGGCAGACCAATGAGCAGTTCTTC | many | . | 13 | TRBJ2-1 | TRBV7-2
CASSLTWLTSGEETQYF | TGCGCCAGCAGCTTGACCTGGCTAACCAGCGGGGAAGAGACCCAGTACTTC | . | TRBD2 | 17 | TRBJ2-5 | TRBV5-1
CASSLRRRSSYEQYF | TGTGCCAGCAGTCTAAGGAGACGATCCTCCTACGAGCAGTACTTC | . | . | 15 | TRBJ2-7 | TRBV27
CASSVRVGPNTGELFF | TGTGCCAGCAGCGTAAGGGTAGGGCCGAACACCGGGGAGCTGTTTTTT | once | . | 16 | TRBJ2-2 | TRBV9
CSVGYTGGLGNEQFF | TGCAGCGTTGGATATACCGGGGGATTGGGCAATGAGCAGTTCTTC | . | . | 15 | TRBJ2-1 | TRBV29-1
CASSDPPDRGPQNTGELFF | TGTGCCAGCAGCGATCCCCCGGACAGGGGGCCGCAGAACACCGGGGAGCTGTTTTTT | few | TRBD1 | 19 | TRBJ2-2 | TRBV9
CASSSAPGQGTETQYF | TGCGCCAGCAGCTCCGCCCCGGGACAGGGTACCGAGACCCAGTACTTC | . | TRBD1 | 16 | TRBJ2-5 | TRBV5-1
CASGPRSTSGNTIYF | TGTGCCAGCGGACCCCGATCGACCTCTGGAAACACCATATATTTT | few | . | 15 | TRBJ1-3 | TRBV25-1
CASSPPRLMNTGELFF | TGTGCCAGCTCACCACCGCGCCTAATGAACACCGGGGAGCTGTTTTTT | few | . | 16 | TRBJ2-2 | TRBV18
CASSLSHSGANVLTF | TGTGCCAGCAGCCTCTCTCACTCTGGGGCCAACGTCCTGACTTTC | . | . | 15 | TRBJ2-6 | TRBV6-2/TRBV6-3
CASSYSLRLAGVETQYF | TGTGCCAGCAGTTACTCCCTTAGACTAGCGGGAGTTGAGACCCAGTACTTC | . | TRBD2 | 17 | TRBJ2-5 | TRBV6-2/TRBV6-3
CASSVGPVMNTEAFF | TGTGCCAGCAGCGTAGGGCCCGTAATGAACACTGAAGCTTTCTTT | . | . | 15 | TRBJ1-1 | TRBV9
CASSVRDRGLEETQYF | TGTGCCAGCAGCGTCCGGGACAGGGGGCTTGAGGAGACCCAGTACTTC | few | TRBD1 | 16 | TRBJ2-5 | TRBV14
CASSSRTGGSETQYF | TGTGCCAGCAGTTCCCGGACAGGGGGATCCGAGACCCAGTACTTC | . | TRBD1 | 15 | TRBJ2-5 | TRBV2
CASSSTGLVKETQYF | TGTGCCAGCAGTTCGACAGGGCTCGTAAAGGAGACCCAGTACTTC | many | TRBD1 | 15 | TRBJ2-5 | TRBV12-3/TRBV12-4
CASSFGPDRRKGYTF | TGTGCCAGCAGCTTCGGGCCGGACAGGCGAAAGGGCTACACCTTC | few | TRBD1 | 15 | TRBJ1-2 | TRBV7-9
CASSPPGLAGEGHEQFF | TGTGCCAGCTCACCACCCGGACTAGCGGGGGAGGGCCATGAGCAGTTCTTC | few | TRBD2 | 17 | TRBJ2-1 | TRBV18
CAGSLTGTANEKLFF | TGTGCCGGCAGCTTAACCGGGACAGCGAATGAAAAACTGTTTTTT | few | TRBD1 | 15 | TRBJ1-4 | TRBV13
CATTPGQNNIQYF | TGTGCCACCACTCCGGGACAGAATAACATTCAGTACTTC | few | TRBD1 | 13 | TRBJ2-4 | TRBV24-1
CASRRTSGSSYEQYF | TGTGCCAGCAGGAGGACTAGCGGGAGCTCCTACGAGCAGTACTTC | few | TRBD2 | 15 | TRBJ2-7 | TRBV3-1
CASSIYTEAFF | TGTGCCAGTAGTATATATACTGAAGCTTTCTTT | . | . | 11 | TRBJ1-1 | TRBV19
CASSAGGLADHNEQFF | TGTGCCAGCTCAGCCGGCGGGCTAGCGGACCACAATGAGCAGTTCTTC | . | TRBD2 | 16 | TRBJ2-1 | TRBV5-6